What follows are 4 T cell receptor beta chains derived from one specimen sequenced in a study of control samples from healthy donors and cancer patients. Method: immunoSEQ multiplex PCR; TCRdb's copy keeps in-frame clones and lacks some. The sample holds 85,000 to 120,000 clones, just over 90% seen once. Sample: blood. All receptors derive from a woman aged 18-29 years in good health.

CDR3 in DNA: TGTGCCAGCAGCAAAGAGTCGGGCAGGGGGAAGAACACTGAAGCTTTCTTT. As protein: CASSKESGRGKNTEAFF. The rearrangement joins TRBV21-1 to TRBJ1-1; the DNA was not compared with TRBD1, the D call given in the table. TRBV21-1 is a pseudogene. The CDR3 runs 17 residues.

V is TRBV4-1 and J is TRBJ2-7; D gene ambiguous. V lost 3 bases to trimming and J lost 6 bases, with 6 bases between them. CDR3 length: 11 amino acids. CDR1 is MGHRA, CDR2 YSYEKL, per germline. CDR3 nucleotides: TGCGCCAGCAGCCACCGGCTCGAGCAGTACTTC. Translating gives CASSHRLEQYF.

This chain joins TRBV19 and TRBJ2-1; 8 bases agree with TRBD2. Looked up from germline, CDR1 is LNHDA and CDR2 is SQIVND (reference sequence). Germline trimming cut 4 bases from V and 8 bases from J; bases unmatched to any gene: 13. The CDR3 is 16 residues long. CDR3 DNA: TGTGCCAGTAGTAACCGCGATAGCGGGGTCTTCTATGAGCAGTTCTTC. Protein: CASSNRDSGVFYEQFF. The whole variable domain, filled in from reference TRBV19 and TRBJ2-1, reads DGGITQSPKYLFRKEGQNVTLSCEQNLNHDAMYWYRQDPGQGLRLIYYSQIVNDFQKGDIAEGYSVSREKKESFPLTVTSAQKNPTAFYLCASSNRDSGVFYEQFFGPGTRLTVL.

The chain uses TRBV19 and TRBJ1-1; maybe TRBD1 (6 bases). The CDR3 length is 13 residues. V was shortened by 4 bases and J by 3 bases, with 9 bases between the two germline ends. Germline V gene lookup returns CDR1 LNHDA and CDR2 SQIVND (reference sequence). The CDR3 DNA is TGTGCCAGTAGTAACAGGGAAGACACTGAAGCTTTCTTT. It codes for CASSNREDTEAFF.